A selection of T cell receptor beta chains follows, all from one sample in a study of cytomegalovirus exposure and HLA in healthy donors. Produced via immunoSEQ multiplex PCR; TCRdb's table is partial and in-frame only. The data hold 220,000 or so clones, with approximately 88% observed a single time. The sample taken for sequencing was PBMCs. These receptors were obtained from a woman aged 25-40 years in good health and CMV-seropositive. CDR3s leave out the opening cysteine and the closing phenylalanine or tryptophan. A D gene is named only where the DNA matches it firmly.

d_call j_call v_call cdr3_aa
NA TRBJ2-1 TRBV29-1 SVATVYYGASEQF
TRBD2 TRBJ2-1 TRBV6-5 ASSFQAGVGYNEQF
TRBD1 TRBJ1-5 TRBV4-2 ASSLRPGGEDQPQH
NA TRBJ1-2 TRBV30 ASYGRGGGYT
TRBD1 TRBJ1-1 TRBV7-2 ASTLRQGHTEAF
NA TRBJ1-5 TRBV30 ALEHGNQPQH
TRBD2 TRBJ2-7 TRBV28 ASSFLAGAYEQY
TRBD2 TRBJ2-3 TRBV28 ASSSLAGVGTDTQY
NA TRBJ1-1 TRBV5-6 ASSLNRVRMNTEAF
NA TRBJ2-2 TRBV30 AWSRGELF
TRBD1 TRBJ1-2 TRBV28 ASSRGTDGYGYT
NA TRBJ2-7 TRBV18 ASSPGSYEQY
NA TRBJ2-5 TRBV7-2 ASSFRRETETQY
NA TRBJ2-1 TRBV27 ASSLKGHNEQF
TRBD2 TRBJ2-7 TRBV30 AWSPTGTSGREQY
NA TRBJ2-2 TRBV6-1 ASSERGYTGELF
TRBD2 TRBJ2-3 TRBV27 ASSLIVSTSGSFTDTQY
NA TRBJ2-7 TRBV28 ASSLGVPYEQY
TRBD1 TRBJ2-1 TRBV27 ASSLGGQTYNEQF
TRBD2 TRBJ2-3 TRBV4-1 ASSQSLLAGGADTQY
TRBD1 TRBJ1-4 TRBV25-1 ATRQGGTEKLF
NA TRBJ1-5 TRBV19 ASSIDSGGFSNQPQH
NA TRBJ2-7 TRBV6-5 ASSGRFHEQY
NA TRBJ1-5 TRBV28 ASSLIRVQPQH
TRBD1 TRBJ2-3 TRBV4-3 ASSQIGGGTDTQY
NA TRBJ2-7 TRBV4-2 ASSQGPPRYEQY
NA TRBJ1-2 TRBV6-1 ASSGIVRGRKTPYGYT
TRBD1 TRBJ1-1 TRBV27 ASRGGGGTEAF
NA TRBJ2-5 TRBV27 ASSLHRAGEVTQY
TRBD1 TRBJ2-3 TRBV18 ASSDRGSDTQY
NA TRBJ2-7 TRBV6-5 ASSFSSDSYEQY
TRBD1 TRBJ2-2 TRBV9 ASSVGIRDRSNTGELF
TRBD1 TRBJ2-1 TRBV11-2 ASSSFGQGAAYNEQF
NA TRBJ1-5 TRBV18 ASSPDPLRPQH
NA TRBJ2-4 TRBV19 ASSTASAKNIQY
NA TRBJ1-2 TRBV25-1 ASSEGRYGYT
NA TRBJ1-4 TRBV5-1 ASSHGSDEKLF
TRBD2 TRBJ2-2 TRBV9 ASSPRTSGGTGELF
TRBD2 TRBJ2-7 TRBV18 ASSRGLAETYEQY
NA TRBJ1-1 TRBV6-1 ASSENRAGRGFTEAF
NA TRBJ2-2 TRBV30 AWSQGAGSGELF
NA TRBJ1-1 TRBV4-2 ASSQTTGMNTEAF
NA TRBJ2-7 TRBV27 ASRLRYFGVAYEQY
NA TRBJ1-5 TRBV18 ASGTPNQPQH
NA TRBJ1-1 TRBV30 AWSVEGGGYTPEAF
TRBD1 TRBJ2-7 TRBV2 ASTRDRFQDEQY
TRBD2 TRBJ2-1 TRBV7-2 ASSLALADMQF
NA TRBJ1-1 TRBV30 AWSSEYRVVGEAF
NA TRBJ2-5 TRBV6-5 ASSYSMTENQETQY
TRBD2 TRBJ2-7 TRBV14 ASSERAGTSGKGRGEQY
NA TRBJ1-2 TRBV7-2 ATPLVGRSYGYT
NA TRBJ1-1 TRBV5-6 ASSLAGPWATTEAF